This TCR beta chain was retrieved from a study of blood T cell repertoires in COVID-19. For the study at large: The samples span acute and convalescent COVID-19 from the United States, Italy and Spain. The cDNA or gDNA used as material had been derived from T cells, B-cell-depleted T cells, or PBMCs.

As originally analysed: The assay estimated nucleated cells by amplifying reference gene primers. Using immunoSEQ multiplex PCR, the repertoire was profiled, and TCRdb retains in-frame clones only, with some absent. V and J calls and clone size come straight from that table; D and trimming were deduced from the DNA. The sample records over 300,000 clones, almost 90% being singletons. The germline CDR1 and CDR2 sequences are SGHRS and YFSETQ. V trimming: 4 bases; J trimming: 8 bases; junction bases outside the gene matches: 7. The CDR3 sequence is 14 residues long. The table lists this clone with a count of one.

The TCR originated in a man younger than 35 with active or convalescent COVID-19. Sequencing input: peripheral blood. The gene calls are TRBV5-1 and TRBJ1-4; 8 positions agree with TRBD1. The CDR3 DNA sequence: TGCGCCAGCAGCGCCGGACAGGGTAACGAAAAACTGTTTTTT. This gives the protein CASSAGQGNEKLFF.